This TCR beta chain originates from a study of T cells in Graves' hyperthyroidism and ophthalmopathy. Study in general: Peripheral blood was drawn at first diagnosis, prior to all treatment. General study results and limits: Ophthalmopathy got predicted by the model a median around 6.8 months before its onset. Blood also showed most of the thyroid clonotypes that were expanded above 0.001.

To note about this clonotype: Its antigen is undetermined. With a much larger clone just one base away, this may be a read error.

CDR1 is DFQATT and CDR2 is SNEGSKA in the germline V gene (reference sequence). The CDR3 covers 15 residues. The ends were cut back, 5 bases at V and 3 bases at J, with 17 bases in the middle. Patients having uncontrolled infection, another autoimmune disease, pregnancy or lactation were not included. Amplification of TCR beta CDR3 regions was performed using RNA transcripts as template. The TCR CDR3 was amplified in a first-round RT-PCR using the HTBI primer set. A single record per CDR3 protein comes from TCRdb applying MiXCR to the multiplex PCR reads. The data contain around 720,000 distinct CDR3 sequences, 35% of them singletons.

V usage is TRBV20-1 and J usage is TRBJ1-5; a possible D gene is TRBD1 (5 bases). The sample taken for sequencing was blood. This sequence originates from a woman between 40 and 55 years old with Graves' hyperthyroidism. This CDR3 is CSASQGSWDNQPQHF. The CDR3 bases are TGCAGTGCTTCCCAGGGTTCATGGGACAATCAGCCCCAGCATTTT.